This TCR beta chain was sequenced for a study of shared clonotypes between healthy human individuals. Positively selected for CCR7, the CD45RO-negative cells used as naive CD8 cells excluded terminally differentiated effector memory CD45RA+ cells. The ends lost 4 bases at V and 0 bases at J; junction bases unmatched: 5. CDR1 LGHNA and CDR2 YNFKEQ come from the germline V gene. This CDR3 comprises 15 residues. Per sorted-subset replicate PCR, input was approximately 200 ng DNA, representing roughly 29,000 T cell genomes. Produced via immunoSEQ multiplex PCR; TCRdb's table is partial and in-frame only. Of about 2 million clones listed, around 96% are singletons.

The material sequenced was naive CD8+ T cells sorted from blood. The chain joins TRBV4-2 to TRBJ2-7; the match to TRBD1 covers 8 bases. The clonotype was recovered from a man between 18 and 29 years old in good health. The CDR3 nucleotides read TGTGCCAGCAGCCTCAGGGACAGGAGCTCCTACGAGCAGTACTTC. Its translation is CASSLRDRSSYEQYF.